This T cell receptor beta chain appears in the sequencing data of a study of Graves' ophthalmopathy and Graves' hyperthyroidism. The V end was cut by 0 bases, the J end by 6 bases, with 2 bases between. The germline V gene encodes CDR1 LGHDT and CDR2 YNNKEL (reference sequence). There are 12 residues in the CDR3. RNA served as the template for amplifying TCR beta CDR3 regions. First-round RT-PCR relied on HTBI primers, and a second-round multiplex PCR came next. TCRdb used MiXCR to reprocess the multiplex PCR reads, holding one entry per CDR3 protein. Of approximately 210,000 distinct CDR3 sequences listed, 20% to 25% are singletons. This clonotype was recorded a few times.

The clonotype was recovered from a woman in her forties or fifties with Graves' ophthalmopathy. The sequenced material came from peripheral blood. J is TRBJ2-2 and V is TRBV3-1; the D is unclear. The CDR3 coding sequence is TGTGCCAGCAGCCAAGAACCCGGGGAGCTGTTTTTT. Translating it yields CASSQEPGELFF.